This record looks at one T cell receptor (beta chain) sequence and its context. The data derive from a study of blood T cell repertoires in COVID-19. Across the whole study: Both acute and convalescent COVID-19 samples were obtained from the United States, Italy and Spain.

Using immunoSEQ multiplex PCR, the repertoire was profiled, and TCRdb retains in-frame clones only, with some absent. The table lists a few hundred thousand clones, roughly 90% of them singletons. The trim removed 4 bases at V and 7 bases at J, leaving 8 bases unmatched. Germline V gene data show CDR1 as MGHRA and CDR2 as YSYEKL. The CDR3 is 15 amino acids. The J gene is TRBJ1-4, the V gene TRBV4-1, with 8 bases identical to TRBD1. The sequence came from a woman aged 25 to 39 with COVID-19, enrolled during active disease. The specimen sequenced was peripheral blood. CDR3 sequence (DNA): TGCGCCAGCAGCCTAGGACAGGGCACGAGTGAAAAACTGTTTTTT. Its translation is CASSLGQGTSEKLFF.